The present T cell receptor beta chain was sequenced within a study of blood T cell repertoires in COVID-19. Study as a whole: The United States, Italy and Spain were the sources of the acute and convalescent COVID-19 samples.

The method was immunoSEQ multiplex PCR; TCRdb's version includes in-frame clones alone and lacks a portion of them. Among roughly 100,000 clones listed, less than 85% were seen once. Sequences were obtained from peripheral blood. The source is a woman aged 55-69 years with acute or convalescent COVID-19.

CDR3 DNA: TGTGCCAGCAGCACCGGGACTAGCGGGGGCGCCTACGAGCAGTACTTC. Protein product: CASSTGTSGGAYEQYF. The chain combines TRBV5-4 with TRBJ2-7; 14 bases map to TRBD2. Trimming at V came to 4 bases and at J to 2 bases, leaving 5 bases not matched to a gene. Per germline, CDR1 SGHNT and CDR2 YYREEE (reference sequence). The CDR3 is made up of 16 amino acids.